One sample yielded the 27 T cell receptor beta chains listed below, sequenced in a study of blood T cell repertoires in COVID-19. Here immunoSEQ multiplex PCR was the method, and the copy in TCRdb shows in-frame clones only, minus some. The data contain fewer than 110,000 clones, about 90% of them singletons. Sequences were obtained from peripheral blood. The receptors shown here come from a man aged 40-55 years with active or convalescent COVID-19.

This clone was seen more than once but under ten times. The rearrangement joins TRBV9 to TRBJ2-7; 9 bases match TRBD2. The CDR3 runs to 14 residues. After removal of 3 bases from V and 6 bases from J, the junction contained 7 bases not matched to a gene. Germline CDR1 is SGDLS and CDR2 is YYNGEE. The CDR3 is CASSAREGLFEQYF. In nucleotides, the CDR3 is TGTGCCAGCAGCGCGCGGGAGGGCCTCTTCGAGCAGTACTTC.

The gene calls are TRBV5-1 and TRBJ1-2, with unresolved D. Per the germline V gene, CDR1 is SGHRS and CDR2 is YFSETQ. The V end lost 0 bases, the J end lost 4 bases, and 10 bases lay between the germline ends. This CDR3 region has 14 residues. The CDR3, as DNA: TGCGCCAGCAGCTTGGATTCGTCCCGCTATGGCTACACCTTC. It translates to CASSLDSSRYGYTF.

The chain links TRBV5-1 to TRBJ1-2, with D unresolved. From germline, CDR1 is SGHRS and CDR2 YFSETQ. Trimming removed 0 bases at V and 2 bases at J, with 8 bases between. The length of the CDR3 is 14 residues. Written as DNA, the CDR3 is TGCGCCAGCAGCTTGGTCGGGGAAAACTATGGCTACACCTTC. It is translated as CASSLVGENYGYTF.

The chain is built from TRBV7-9 and TRBJ2-1, with TRBD2 identical over 8 bases. Germline CDR1 reads SEHNR; CDR2 reads FQNEAQ (reference sequence). CDR3 length: 19 amino acids. The V and J ends lost 2 bases and 5 bases, in that order; junction bases with no gene match: 17. As DNA, the CDR3 is TGTGCCAGCAGCTTACGAGGGACTAGTGGCCCCAAGGGGGACAATGAGCAGTTCTTC. This translates into CASSLRGTSGPKGDNEQFF.

The chain links TRBV9 to TRBJ1-1, with D possibly matching TRBD1 (5 bases). Looked up from germline, CDR1 is SGDLS and CDR2 is YYNGEE. The germline V and J ends were trimmed by 4 bases and 4 bases, with 14 bases remaining between them. CDR3 length: 14 amino acids. CDR3 sequence: CASSLLREGTEAFF. The CDR3, as DNA: TGTGCCAGCAGCCTCCTCAGGGAAGGCACTGAAGCTTTCTTT.

This clone was found once. Different DNA sequences within this sample yield the same CDR3. This chain connects TRBV19 to TRBJ1-4, with unresolved D. The CDR3 runs to 12 residues. With 3 bases removed from V and 7 bases from J, the gap between germline ends came to 6 bases. Per germline, CDR1 LNHDA and CDR2 SQIVND (reference sequence). The CDR3 DNA reads TGTGCCAGTAGTATCGGCGGTGAAAAACTGTTTTTT. As protein: CASSIGGEKLFF.

V usage is TRBV15 and J usage is TRBJ1-5, with D uncertain. Germline CDR1 is LNHNV and CDR2 is YYDKDF (reference sequence). V was shortened by 1 base and J by 4 bases, with 8 bases between the two germline ends. This CDR3 contains 14 residues. The CDR3 DNA sequence: TGTGCCACCAGCAGAGGGGGAGCAAATCAGCCCCAGCATTTT. Protein product: CATSRGGANQPQHF. The entire variable domain, with the rest obtained from reference TRBV15 and TRBJ1-5, is as follows: DAMVIQNPRYQVTQFGKPVTLSCSQTLNHNVMYWYQQKSSQAPKLLFHYYDKDFNNEADTPDNFQSRRPNTSFCFLDIRSPGLGDTAMYLCATSRGGANQPQHFGDGTRLSIL.

The chain combines TRBV2 with TRBJ2-6; 7 bases align to TRBD1. The ends lost 4 bases at V and 2 bases at J; junction bases unmatched: 2. This CDR3 comprises 15 residues. Germline CDR1 is SNHLY and CDR2 is FYNNEI. For the CDR3, the DNA is TGTGCCAGCAGTGGCGACAGGGCTGGGGCCAACGTCCTGACTTTC. It is translated as CASSGDRAGANVLTF.

This chain links TRBV28 with TRBJ2-1; TRBD1 might be the D (6 bases). Trimming pared 6 bases from V and 5 bases from J, leaving 11 bases between. The CDR3 sequence is 13 residues long. Germline assignment: CDR1 MDHEN and CDR2 SYDVKM. CDR3 bases: TGTGCCAGCAGAGGGGACATCCACAATGAGCAGTTCTTC. As protein: CASRGDIHNEQFF.

A word on this clone: Other DNA sequences in the same sample also yield this CDR3. The rearrangement links TRBV18 to TRBJ2-1, with 7 bases lining up with TRBD2. The length of the CDR3 is 15 residues. After removal of 3 bases from V and 0 bases from J, the junction contained 2 bases not matched to a gene. Germline V gene lookup returns CDR1 KGHSH and CDR2 LQKENI. CDR3: CASSPGGGSYNEQFF. The CDR3 DNA is TGTGCCAGCTCACCTGGGGGGGGCTCCTACAATGAGCAGTTCTTC.

The J gene is TRBJ2-1, the V gene TRBV21-1; the D segment call TRBD1 is taken from the table without a DNA check. TRBV21-1 counts as a pseudogene. The CDR3 length is 15 residues. The CDR3 sequence: CASRAGTGSYNEQFF. The DNA of the CDR3 is TGTGCCAGCAGGGCCGGGACAGGGTCCTACAATGAGCAGTTCTTC.

The gene calls are TRBV7-8 and TRBJ2-7; D possibly corresponds to TRBD2 (5 bases). This CDR3 contains 15 residues. CDR1 is SGHVS and CDR2 is FQNEAQ in the germline V gene. With 1 base removed from V and 2 bases from J, the gap between germline ends came to 12 bases. The CDR3 is CASSLGAVGAYEQYF. CDR3 coding DNA: TGTGCCAGCAGCTTAGGGGCGGTCGGGGCCTACGAGCAGTACTTC.

This sequence joins TRBV6-1 and TRBJ1-6, with a weak D call TRBD1 (5 bases). CDR3 size: 15 residues. The germline V gene encodes CDR1 MNHNS and CDR2 SASEGT. Trimming pared 3 bases from V and 10 bases from J, leaving 16 bases between. DNA of the CDR3: TGTGCCAGCAGTGAGGGGCCCGCATTAATGTCACCCCTCCACTTT. Amino acids: CASSEGPALMSPLHF.

This clone was recorded once. The gene calls are TRBV11-3 and TRBJ2-3, with D possibly matching TRBD2 (6 bases). The CDR3 runs to 16 residues. From germline, CDR1 is SGHNT and CDR2 YENEEA. V lost 5 bases and J lost 2, with 17 bases in between. CDR3 sequence: CASSPGGSGYTDTQYF. The DNA for the CDR3 is TGTGCCAGCAGCCCCGGTGGTAGCGGATACACAGATACGCAGTATTTT.

The rearrangement joins TRBV28 to TRBJ2-2, with TRBD1 as a possible D gene (5 bases). Germline CDR1 MDHEN, CDR2 SYDVKM. V was trimmed by 6 bases and J by 2 bases, leaving 16 bases between them. This CDR3 region has 16 residues. The CDR3 DNA reads as TGTGCCAGCAGGTTCCTCCTTGACAGTAACACCGGGGAGCTGTTTTTT. It codes for CASRFLLDSNTGELFF.

The chain couples TRBV5-1 to TRBJ2-5; 8 bases map to TRBD1. Per germline, CDR1 SGHRS and CDR2 YFSETQ. This CDR3 region has 15 residues. The junction had 9 bases not matched to a gene; V was cut back by 4 bases and J by 4 bases. CDR3 DNA sequence: TGCGCCAGCAGCCCCCGGACAGGGCAGGGAGAGACCCAGTACTTC. Translated: CASSPRTGQGETQYF.

The chain recombines TRBV9 with TRBJ2-2; D not certain. There are 13 residues in the CDR3. Per germline, CDR1 SGDLS and CDR2 YYNGEE. Trimming left V 2 bases short and J 4 bases short, with 6 bases between. This chain's CDR3 is CASSVSGTGELFF. Written as DNA, the CDR3 is TGTGCCAGCAGCGTTTCCGGCACCGGGGAGCTGTTTTTT.

V and J are TRBV12-3 or TRBV12-4 and TRBJ2-4; 8 bases match TRBD1. This CDR3 has 13 residues. V was clipped by 4 bases and J by 7 bases; unmatched bases: 3. DNA of the CDR3: TGTGCCAGCAGTTCGCGGACAGGGAACATTCAGTACTTC. Amino acid sequence: CASSSRTGNIQYF.

This clone occurred once. This sequence joins TRBV4-1 and TRBJ1-4; 7 bases fit TRBD1. Germline V gene sequence: CDR1 MGHRA, CDR2 YSYEKL. The trim removed 3 bases at V and 12 bases at J, leaving 13 bases unmatched. There are 15 residues in the CDR3. The CDR3 here is CASSQITGVGGELFF. The CDR3 bases are TGCGCCAGCAGCCAGATTACAGGGGTAGGCGGTGAACTGTTTTTT.

The V and J genes are TRBV28 and TRBJ2-7; 7 bases agree with TRBD1. The length of the CDR3 is 15 residues. Trimming took 7 bases from V and 0 from J; bases not matched to a gene: 9. The germline CDR1 and CDR2 sequences are MDHEN and SYDVKM. The CDR3 protein is CASTSAGTASYEQYF. The DNA of the CDR3 is TGTGCCAGCACCTCCGCCGGGACAGCCTCCTACGAGCAGTACTTC.

This rearrangement joins TRBV6-5 to TRBJ2-1, with TRBD2 as a possible D gene (5 bases). CDR3 length: 14 residues. CDR1 and CDR2 (germline): MNHEY, SVGAGI. Trimming shortened V by 0 bases and J by 6 bases, and 9 bases separated the two germline ends. CDR3 in amino acids: CASSYSPGSNEQFF. For the CDR3, the DNA is TGTGCCAGCAGTTACTCTCCGGGAAGCAATGAGCAGTTCTTC.

The V and J genes are TRBV6-5 and TRBJ1-5; weak D call: TRBD1 (6 bases). Germline-derived CDR1 and CDR2 are MNHEY and SVGAGI. CDR3 length: 13 residues. Trimming took 8 bases from V and 6 from J, leaving 14 bases between them. The CDR3: CASLRTEGQPQHF. The CDR3 DNA reads TGTGCCAGCCTAAGGACAGAGGGTCAGCCCCAGCATTTT.

The V gene is TRBV4-2, the J gene TRBJ2-1, with TRBD2 identical over 11 bases. There are 18 residues in the CDR3. Germline V gene lookup returns CDR1 LGHNA and CDR2 YNFKEQ. With V trimmed by 4 bases and J by 7 bases, 15 bases remained unmatched. The CDR3 DNA is TGTGCCAGCAGCCCTGTGGGTAGCGGGAGGGCCCGGGGGAATGAGCAGTTCTTC. Translation: CASSPVGSGRARGNEQFF.

V gene TRBV7-2 combines with J gene TRBJ1-1; the match to TRBD1 covers 7 bases. CDR3 size: 17 residues. The ends lost 3 bases at V and 1 base at J; junction bases unmatched: 11. The germline gives CDR1 SGHTA, CDR2 FQGNSA. CDR3 amino acids: CASSLATGARRNTEAFF. The CDR3 nucleotides read TGTGCCAGCAGCTTGGCAACAGGGGCGCGGAGGAACACTGAAGCTTTCTTT.

The J gene is TRBJ2-1, the V gene TRBV3-1 (or the pseudogene TRBV3-2); D is possibly TRBD2 (6 bases). CDR1 is LGHDT and CDR2 is YNNKEL in the germline V gene (reference sequence). V was trimmed by 3 bases and J by 2 bases, leaving 14 bases between them. This CDR3 is 16 amino acids long. CDR3 region: CASSQTSGGTYNEQFF. Here the CDR3 DNA reads TGTGCCAGCAGCCAGACGTCAGGCGGGACCTACAATGAGCAGTTCTTC.

The CDR3 here is CAIKKDREDSYEQYF. The CDR3 bases are TGTGCCATCAAAAAAGACAGGGAGGATTCCTACGAGCAGTACTTC. The V call is TRBV10-3, the J call TRBJ2-7; D might be TRBD1 (7 bases). V was pared by 7 bases and J by 1 base, with 17 bases between. The germline gives CDR1 ENHRY, CDR2 SYGVKD. CDR3 length: 15 amino acids.

This clone was seen once. The rearrangement uses TRBV18 and TRBJ1-3; D not certain. Germline lookup yields CDR1 KGHSH and CDR2 LQKENI. This CDR3 is 16 amino acids long. Between the trimmed V and J ends, which lost 2 bases and 3 bases, there was a span of 14 bases. CDR3 sequence (DNA): TGTGCCAGCTCACCAAATTTGGGCCAGTATGGAAACACCATATATTTT. Residues: CASSPNLGQYGNTIYF.